The 20 T cell receptor beta chains in this list originate from one sample, sequenced in a study of T cell repertoires in aging, cancer and after chemotherapy. Rearranged V-D-J TRB sequences were amplified with a mixed TRB-A/B primer pool. Via MiXCR, TCRdb re-called the multiplex PCR reads, giving one row per CDR3 protein. The sample lists thousands of distinct CDR3 sequences; under 25% were seen once. Amplification of TCR beta used genomic DNA extracted from peripheral blood. The source material was blood. The receptor set was obtained from a human donor in good health. The donor label of this sample is uncertain.

V is TRBV24-1 and J is TRBJ2-6, with D perhaps TRBD1 (5 bases). The CDR3 runs to 19 residues. V was trimmed by 3 bases and J by 0 bases, leaving 17 bases between them. Germline V lookup: CDR1 KGHDR, CDR2 SFDVKD. The CDR3 sequence: CATSDPQGAHHSGANVLTF. CDR3 coding DNA: TGTGCCACCAGTGATCCTCAGGGTGCTCACCACTCTGGGGCCAACGTCCTGACTTTC.

This clonotype was seen a few times. The rearrangement joins TRBV5-1 to TRBJ2-5, with 12 bases fitting TRBD2. The germline V gene encodes CDR1 SGHRS and CDR2 YFSETQ. Trimming removed 4 bases from V and 1 base from J; junction bases left unmatched: 5. This CDR3 is 16 amino acids long. The CDR3 loop is CASSLTSGGTQETQYF. CDR3 DNA: TGCGCCAGCAGCCTAACTAGCGGGGGGACCCAAGAGACCCAGTACTTC.

This sequence joins TRBV19 and TRBJ1-2; 9 bases line up with TRBD1. This CDR3 contains 14 residues. Unmatched junction bases numbered 5, after V lost 4 bases and J lost 5 bases. CDR1 is LNHDA and CDR2 is SQIVND in the germline V gene (reference sequence). The CDR3 region is CASSTGTGWYGYTF. CDR3 DNA sequence: TGTGCCAGTAGTACAGGGACAGGGTGGTATGGCTACACCTTC.

The chain recombines TRBV29-1 with TRBJ2-3; 12 nucleotides align to TRBD1. This CDR3 is built from 17 residues. V trimming: 3 bases; J trimming: 4 bases; junction bases outside the gene matches: 11. Germline CDR1 is SQVTM and CDR2 is ANQGSEA. Here the CDR3 reads CSVEFPGTGGQSDTQYF. DNA for the CDR3: TGCAGCGTTGAGTTTCCCGGGACAGGGGGCCAGTCAGATACGCAGTATTTT.

By sample fraction, this clonotype is medium-sized. The chain links TRBV19 to TRBJ2-1, with D possibly being TRBD2 (5 bases). CDR1 and CDR2 from the germline V gene are LNHDA and SQIVND (reference sequence). CDR3 size: 15 residues. V dropped 3 bases and J dropped 4 bases, with 13 bases sitting between them. The CDR3: CASSIDGSKYNEQFF. The CDR3 DNA follows: TGTGCCAGTAGTATTGATGGGAGTAAGTACAATGAGCAGTTCTTC.

This clonotype was seen a few times. The chain carries TRBV24-1 and TRBJ2-5; no reliable D call. This CDR3 comprises 13 residues. Germline assignment: CDR1 KGHDR and CDR2 SFDVKD. With 4 bases removed from V and 5 bases from J, the gap between germline ends came to 10 bases. The CDR3 reads CATSDPVPETQYF. In DNA, the CDR3 is TGTGCCACCAGTGACCCCGTCCCGGAGACCCAGTACTTC.

Points on this clonotype: A much more abundant neighbour one base away suggests this may be a read error. The chain joins TRBV19 to TRBJ1-1; D uncertain. The CDR3 consists of 12 residues. With 7 bases removed from V and 0 bases from J, the gap between germline ends came to 6 bases. Germline lookup yields CDR1 LNHDA and CDR2 SQIVND (reference sequence). The CDR3 loop is CASMDVNTEAFF. In nucleotides, the CDR3 is TGTGCCAGTATGGATGTGAACACTGAAGCTTTCTTT.

This clonotype has a handful of counts. V is TRBV24-1 and J is TRBJ2-3; the D is unclear. In germline, CDR1 is KGHDR, CDR2 SFDVKD. The V and J ends lost 3 bases and 6 bases respectively, with 15 bases between them. The CDR3 is 15 residues long. CDR3 nucleotides: TGTGCCACCAGTGATGGCAGTCTCAGGCCGGATACGCAGTATTTT. It codes for CATSDGSLRPDTQYF.

This clonotype counts as medium-sized (0.01 to 0.1%). The rearrangement links TRBV19 to TRBJ2-3, with 9 bases identical to TRBD2. There are 15 residues in the CDR3. The trim removed 5 bases at V and 8 bases at J, leaving 11 bases unmatched. Germline V gene lookup returns CDR1 LNHDA and CDR2 SQIVND (reference sequence). The CDR3 is CASSPGSGGHGTQYF. CDR3 nucleotide sequence: TGTGCCAGTAGTCCGGGTAGCGGGGGACACGGTACGCAGTATTTT.

By share, this clonotype ranks as medium-sized. The chain uses TRBV6-1 and TRBJ1-2, with D possibly TRBD1 on 6 matching bases. The CDR3 runs to 14 residues. The V and J ends lost 6 bases and 8 bases respectively, with 19 bases between them. The germline gives CDR1 MNHNS, CDR2 SASEGT. As DNA, the CDR3 is TGTGCCAGCAGGGACAGAATACTAGGAGGAGGCTACACCTTC. Protein product: CASRDRILGGGYTF.

This chain links TRBV7-2 with TRBJ1-2, with D unclear. The germline gives CDR1 SGHTA, CDR2 FQGNSA. Trimming left V 0 bases short and J 5 bases short, with 10 bases between. The CDR3 has 14 residues. Here the CDR3 DNA reads TGTGCCAGCAGCTTAGCGGAGGAACGATATGGCTACACCTTC. It specifies CASSLAEERYGYTF.

This clonotype is medium-sized within its sample. The chain carries TRBV27 and TRBJ2-7, with D hard to call. V lost 0 bases to trimming and J lost 2 bases, with 8 bases between them. The CDR3 runs 14 residues. Germline CDR1 reads MNHEY; CDR2 reads SMNVEV (reference sequence). The chain's CDR3 is CASSLSKATYEQYF. CDR3 bases: TGTGCCAGCAGTTTATCGAAGGCGACCTACGAGCAGTACTTC.

By share, this clonotype ranks as medium-sized. The chain couples TRBV4-3 to TRBJ2-6; D is perhaps TRBD1 or TRBD2 (5 bases each). Germline V gene sequence: CDR1 LGHNA, CDR2 YSLEER. This CDR3 region has 15 residues. Trimming removed 1 base from V and 8 bases from J, with 12 bases in between. This chain's CDR3 is CASSQGSGGPNVLTF. The CDR3 DNA reads TGCGCCAGCAGCCAAGGGTCTGGGGGACCCAACGTCCTGACTTTC.

By share, this clonotype counts as medium-sized. The V gene is TRBV19, the J gene TRBJ1-4, with 9 bases matching TRBD1. The CDR3 runs 18 residues. Losses at the gene ends were 0 bases for V and 3 bases for J; bases not matched to a gene: 8. Per germline, CDR1 LNHDA and CDR2 SQIVND (reference sequence). The CDR3 is CASSIDLRDRAANEKLFF. The CDR3 DNA is TGTGCCAGTAGTATAGATCTTAGGGACAGGGCTGCTAATGAAAAACTGTTTTTT.

This CDR3 reads CASTVDRVNQPQHF. The CDR3 DNA follows: TGTGCCAGCACAGTCGACAGGGTGAATCAGCCCCAGCATTTT. This sequence joins TRBV6-1 and TRBJ1-5; 7 bases align to TRBD1. CDR1 and CDR2 from the germline V gene are MNHNS and SASEGT. This CDR3 is 14 amino acids long. Trimming took 7 bases from V and 4 from J; bases not matched to a gene: 7.

The chain links TRBV4-3 to TRBJ2-2; D assignment may be TRBD1 or TRBD2 (5 bases each). The CDR3 length is 11 residues. Trimming left V 5 bases short and J 9 bases short, with 7 bases between. Looked up from germline, CDR1 is LGHNA and CDR2 is YSLEER. CDR3 in amino acids: CASSEGWELFF. In DNA, the CDR3 is TGCGCCAGCAGCGAGGGGTGGGAGCTGTTTTTT.

In its sample, this clonotype is medium-sized. The genes are TRBV19 and TRBJ1-4; TRBD1 matches at 10 bases. This CDR3 spans 16 amino acids. V shed 4 bases and J 3 bases; nucleotides not matched to a gene: 5. Germline V lookup: CDR1 LNHDA, CDR2 SQIVND (reference sequence). The CDR3 DNA sequence: TGTGCCAGTAGTACGGGACAGGGGAGAGCTAATGAAAAACTGTTTTTT. As protein: CASSTGQGRANEKLFF.

The chain is built from TRBV5-1 and TRBJ2-1; D not resolved. CDR3 size: 14 residues. V dropped 4 bases and J dropped 8 bases, with 16 bases sitting between them. CDR1 SGHRS and CDR2 YFSETQ come from the germline V gene. CDR3 DNA sequence: TGCGCCAGCAGCACGGGTCTTTCGGTCGATGAGCAGTTCTTC. It is translated as CASSTGLSVDEQFF.

This clonotype was counted only a few times. V is TRBV4-3 and J is TRBJ2-1; TRBD2 agrees at 8 bases. The CDR3 spans 14 residues. After removal of 4 bases from V and 4 bases from J, the junction contained 3 bases not matched to a gene. CDR1 and CDR2 (germline): LGHNA, YSLEER. CDR3 nucleotide sequence: TGCGCCAGCAGCCCGAGCGGGAGTTACAATGAGCAGTTCTTC. It translates to CASSPSGSYNEQFF.

Concerning this clonotype itself: This may arise from a read error, as a much more abundant clone is one base away. V and J are TRBV6-1 and TRBJ2-1; D call uncertain. The germline V and J ends were trimmed by 5 bases and 10 bases, with 15 bases remaining between them. Germline lookup yields CDR1 MNHNS and CDR2 SASEGT. The CDR3 consists of 13 residues. This CDR3 reads CASSYGYRYEQFF. CDR3 nucleotide sequence: TGTGCCAGCAGTTACGGGTATAGGTACGAGCAGTTCTTC.